This TCR beta chain stems from a study of T cells in Graves' hyperthyroidism and ophthalmopathy. The investigators amplified TCR beta CDR3 regions from RNA transcripts. The TCR CDR3 first-round RT-PCR relied on the HTBI primer set. MiXCR was run by TCRdb on the multiplex PCR reads, yielding one entry per CDR3 protein. Of about 740,000 distinct CDR3 sequences listed, about 14% were seen once; the top ten hold 10%. The clonotype originates from a woman aged 18-29 years with Graves' hyperthyroidism. The specimen sequenced was blood.

The CDR3 DNA reads as TGTGCCAGCAGGGGGACAGGGGGCGGATTTGGCAATCAGCCCCAGCATTTT. It translates to CASRGTGGGFGNQPQHF. The V and J genes are TRBV6-1 and TRBJ1-5; 12 nucleotides match TRBD1. This CDR3 spans 17 amino acids. Germline values: CDR1 MNHNS, CDR2 SASEGT. With 6 bases clipped from V and 2 bases from J, the junction kept 8 bases outside the gene matches.